The 15 T cell receptor beta chains presented below share a single source sample, sequenced in a study of blood T cell repertoires in COVID-19. Repertoires were generated with immunoSEQ multiplex PCR, while TCRdb's copy carries only in-frame clones and drops some. The table has about 460,000 clones, approximately 91% seen once. Sequencing was carried out using PBMCs or T cells enriched from blood (not recorded which). The receptor set was obtained from a woman aged 60-75 years who had recovered from COVID-19.

The chain carries TRBV2 and TRBJ2-7; D is uncertain. CDR1 SNHLY and CDR2 FYNNEI come from the germline V gene. V was trimmed by 7 bases and J by 3 bases, leaving 16 bases between them. This CDR3 has 14 residues. The CDR3 loop reads CASKMEIASYEQYF. The CDR3 DNA is TGTGCCAGCAAGATGGAGATAGCTAGCTACGAGCAGTACTTC. The entire variable domain, with the rest obtained from reference TRBV2 and TRBJ2-7, is as follows: EPEVTQTPSHQVTQMGQEVILRCVPISNHLYFYWYRQILGQKVEFLVSFYNNEISEKSEIFDDQFSVERPDGSNFTLKIRSTKLEDSAMYFCASKMEIASYEQYFGPGTRLTVT.

The chain links TRBV24-1 to TRBJ2-1; D is unresolved. The V gene lost 4 bases and the J gene lost 4 bases, with 13 bases spanning the gap. CDR3 length: 15 amino acids. CDR1 and CDR2 from the germline V gene are KGHDR and SFDVKD. The CDR3 sequence: CATSDHHYGYNEQFF. The CDR3 nucleotides are TGTGCCACCAGTGACCATCATTACGGTTACAATGAGCAGTTCTTC.

The chain joins TRBV20-1 to TRBJ1-2; no firm D call. V was cut by 3 bases and J by 4 bases, with 12 bases left in between. Per the germline V gene, CDR1 is DFQATT and CDR2 is SNEGSKA (reference sequence). The CDR3 length is 13 residues. The CDR3 loop is CSASEDGFYGYTF. DNA for the CDR3: TGCAGTGCTAGTGAAGACGGGTTCTATGGCTACACCTTC.

The rearrangement joins TRBV12-3 or TRBV12-4 to TRBJ2-1; D is unresolved. This CDR3 comprises 12 residues. Between the trimmed V and J ends, which lost 4 bases and 7 bases, there was a span of 8 bases. The CDR3 coding sequence is TGTGCCAGCAGTTCTACTTTGAATGAGCAGTTCTTC. Translating gives CASSSTLNEQFF.

This clone has just one count. The chain carries TRBV10-3 and TRBJ1-3; tentative D call: TRBD1 (6 bases). The V and J ends lost 3 bases and 0 bases respectively, with 15 bases between them. This CDR3 is built from 17 residues. Germline loops: CDR1 ENHRY, CDR2 SYGVKD. The CDR3 spells CAISEQGRDISGNTIYF. Here the CDR3 DNA reads TGTGCCATCAGTGAACAGGGCCGTGACATCTCTGGAAACACCATATATTTT.

The rearrangement uses TRBV12-5 and TRBJ1-5, with D possibly being TRBD1 (6 bases). The CDR3 length is 15 residues. The germline gives CDR1 LGHNT, CDR2 FRNRAP. The V end lost 5 bases, the J end lost 0 bases, and 11 bases lay between the germline ends. DNA of the CDR3: TGTGCTAGTGGTGACAGGCGAAATAGCAATCAGCCCCAGCATTTT. It encodes CASGDRRNSNQPQHF. The variable domain in full, with the rest retrieved from reference TRBV12-5 and TRBJ1-5, is DARVTQTPRHKVTEMGQEVTMRCQPILGHNTVFWYRQTMMQGLELLAYFRNRAPLDDSGMPKDRFSAEMPDATLATLKIQPSEPRDSAVYFCASGDRRNSNQPQHFGDGTRLSIL.

This clone was seen once. This CDR3 is CASRGTSGGFTDTQYF. CDR3 DNA sequence: TGCGCCAGCAGAGGGACTAGCGGGGGGTTCACAGATACGCAGTATTTT. The chain carries TRBV10-2 and TRBJ2-3, with 15 bases aligning to TRBD2. J lost 2 bases, V lost 6 bases, and 3 bases had no gene match. Germline assignment: CDR1 WSHSY and CDR2 SAAADI. The CDR3 length is 16 residues.

V and J are TRBV3-1 (or the pseudogene TRBV3-2) and TRBJ1-6, with D hard to call. The length of the CDR3 is 19 residues. Trimming took off 0 bases at V and 0 bases at J, with 15 bases between the two ends. Germline CDR1 reads LGHDT; CDR2 reads YNNKEL (reference sequence). The CDR3 coding sequence is TGTGCCAGCAGCCAAGATTGGGGAGCAGGCAACTCCTATAATTCACCCCTCCACTTT. Amino acids: CASSQDWGAGNSYNSPLHF.

V and J are TRBV27 and TRBJ1-1; D remains ambiguous. Germline CDR1 and CDR2: MNHEY and SMNVEV (reference sequence). The CDR3 is 13 residues long. Trimming stripped 0 bases from V and 2 bases from J, with 4 bases between. In DNA, the CDR3 is TGTGCCAGCAGTTTATCAACTAACACTGAAGCTTTCTTT. It codes for CASSLSTNTEAFF.

This chain uses TRBV6-5 with TRBJ1-4; 12 bases agree with TRBD1. The CDR3 contains 14 residues. Germline assignment: CDR1 MNHEY and CDR2 SVGAGI. V lost 6 bases, J lost 7 bases, and 3 bases stayed unmatched. Written as DNA, the CDR3 is TGTGCCAGCAGAGGGACAGGGGGCGGTGAAAAACTGTTTTTT. Residues: CASRGTGGGEKLFF.

J is TRBJ2-7 and V is TRBV11-2; D unclear. The V and J ends lost 5 bases and 4 bases respectively, with 21 bases between them. CDR1 is SGHAT and CDR2 is FQNNGV in the germline V gene. This CDR3 has 16 amino acids. The CDR3 DNA sequence: TGTGCCAGCAGCCTACCCCTAGGTACGGAATCTTACGAGCAGTACGTC. Amino acid sequence: CASSLPLGTESYEQYV.

The chain is built from TRBV6-5 and TRBJ2-7, with D uncertain. V dropped 8 bases and J dropped 3 bases, with 8 bases sitting between them. Germline values: CDR1 MNHEY, CDR2 SVGAGI. The CDR3 is made up of 11 amino acids. The CDR3 region has the DNA TGTGCCAGCGGGCAGTTCTACGAGCAGTACTTC. Encoded protein: CASGQFYEQYF.

The chain is built from TRBV2 and TRBJ1-5, with D possibly TRBD1 on 5 matching bases. Per the germline V gene, CDR1 is SNHLY and CDR2 is FYNNEI. CDR3 length equals 15 residues. Trimming shortened V by 3 bases and J by 0 bases, and 9 bases separated the two germline ends. The CDR3: CASSDGGDSNQPQHF. DNA for the CDR3: TGTGCCAGCAGTGACGGGGGTGATAGCAATCAGCCCCAGCATTTT.

The chain uses TRBV2 and TRBJ2-7; 7 bases map to TRBD1. The germline V gene has CDR1 SNHLY and CDR2 FYNNEI. The CDR3 extends over 13 amino acids. The V segment lost 7 bases and the J segment 3 bases; nucleotides outside the gene matches: 6. This chain's CDR3 is CASIQGTVYEQYV. CDR3 nucleotides: TGTGCCAGCATTCAAGGGACAGTCTACGAGCAGTACGTC.

The V gene is TRBV24-1, the J gene TRBJ2-3, with D unclear. The CDR3 is made up of 14 amino acids. Trimming pared 10 bases from V and 5 bases from J, leaving 18 bases between. Germline V gene sequence: CDR1 KGHDR, CDR2 SFDVKD. CDR3: CATQHRWAGDTQYF. The CDR3 region has the DNA TGTGCCACTCAACATCGCTGGGCTGGAGATACGCAGTATTTT.